The 29 T cell receptor beta chains presented below share a single source sample, sequenced in a study of cytomegalovirus exposure and HLA in healthy donors (dated by TCRdb to 2017 to 2019). Receptor libraries were prepared by the immunoSEQ multiplex PCR assay. For the multiplex PCR, a mixture combining 60 forward primers for TCR Vbeta segments and 13 reverse primers for TCR Jbeta segments was used. What TCRdb holds here is the immuneACCESS table cut down to in-frame rearrangements. Part of the clones is not present; checked against another copy, under half of the missing clones reflect an unresolved V gene, and the others are unexplained. This sample holds about 150,000 clones; approximately 72% were observed only once. The ten largest make up 6.5% of the sample. Sequenced sample: PBMCs. These receptors were obtained from a woman aged 60-75 years in good health and CMV-seronegative.

This clone was picked up a small number of times. The chain is built from TRBV9 and TRBJ2-1, with TRBD2 identical over 11 bases. Trimming took 0 bases from V and 0 from J; bases not matched to a gene: 5. Germline V gene sequence: CDR1 SGDLS, CDR2 YYNGEE. The CDR3 sequence is 18 residues long. CDR3 sequence: CASSVGLAGPHSYNEQFF. The CDR3 nucleotides read TGTGCCAGCAGCGTAGGACTAGCGGGACCTCACTCCTACAATGAGCAGTTCTTC.

The chain joins TRBV6-1 to TRBJ1-4; unclear D gene. CDR3 length equals 15 residues. Between the trimmed V and J ends, which lost 2 bases and 2 bases, there was a span of 9 bases. Germline V gene sequence: CDR1 MNHNS, CDR2 SASEGT. The DNA for the CDR3 is TGTGCCAGCAGTGAATTCGGGAGGACTAATGAAAAACTGTTTTTT. It is translated as CASSEFGRTNEKLFF.

The chain is built from TRBV10-3 and TRBJ2-4, with 10 bases matching TRBD2. The CDR3 is made up of 14 amino acids. V gave up 10 bases and J gave up 0 bases; unmatched junction bases: 3. Germline V gives CDR1 ENHRY, CDR2 SYGVKD. Written as DNA, the CDR3 is TGTGCCACAGGGACTAGCGTAGCCAAAAACATTCAGTACTTC. Protein product: CATGTSVAKNIQYF.

Turning to this clone: The junction differs from germline at one of its ends, possibly a read error. The rearrangement links TRBV7-2 to TRBJ2-7; D uncertain. Germline lookup yields CDR1 SGHTA and CDR2 FQGNSA. The CDR3 sequence is 13 residues long. The CDR3 region has the DNA TGTGCCAGCAGCTTAGACCTGCAAACACCCCGTCTCTTC. Its protein product is CASSLDLQTPRLF.

The rearrangement links TRBV29-1 to TRBJ2-4; TRBD1 matches at 10 bases. The CDR3 is 12 residues long. V lost 6 bases, J lost 6 bases, and 2 bases stayed unmatched. Germline-derived CDR1 and CDR2 are SQVTM and ANQGSEA. This chain's CDR3 is CSVRDRGNIQYF. The CDR3, as DNA: TGCAGCGTCAGGGACAGGGGAAACATTCAGTACTTC.

The chain couples TRBV5-5 to TRBJ2-7, with D possibly matching TRBD1 (6 bases). Trimming took 0 bases from V and 2 from J, leaving 15 bases between them. CDR1 SGHKS and CDR2 YYEKEE come from the germline V gene (reference sequence). The CDR3 is 16 residues long. The CDR3 region has the DNA TGTGCCAGCAGCTTGGATCCTGCAGGGGTTCCCTACGAGCAGTACTTC. Amino acid sequence: CASSLDPAGVPYEQYF.

The chain links TRBV2 to TRBJ2-6; 7 bases align to TRBD1. The V gene end was trimmed by 3 bases and the J gene end by 1 base; junction bases not matched to a gene: 3. This CDR3 comprises 16 residues. In germline, CDR1 is SNHLY, CDR2 FYNNEI. The CDR3 sequence: CASSDPGGSGANVLTF. CDR3 sequence (DNA): TGTGCCAGCAGTGACCCAGGGGGTTCTGGGGCCAACGTCCTGACTTTC.

The rearrangement uses TRBV19 and TRBJ2-1; D perhaps matches TRBD1 (6 bases). This CDR3 contains 16 residues. V lost 5 bases and J 6 bases, leaving 20 bases between the germline ends. Germline values: CDR1 LNHDA, CDR2 SQIVND (reference sequence). DNA of the CDR3: TGTGCCAGTAGTGCAACAGGGTTGGTCAATACCAATGAGCAGTTCTTC. It encodes CASSATGLVNTNEQFF.

The J gene is TRBJ2-2, the V gene TRBV6-6; 8 nucleotides agree with TRBD1. After removal of 1 base from V and 4 bases from J, the junction contained 5 bases not matched to a gene. Per the germline V gene, CDR1 is MNHNY and CDR2 is SVGAGI (reference sequence). The CDR3 has 16 residues. CDR3 coding DNA: TGTGCCAGCAGTTACTTGACAGGGGTCGGCACCGGGGAGCTGTTTTTT. Translation gives CASSYLTGVGTGELFF.

V and J are TRBV7-2 and TRBJ2-7, with 7 bases aligning to TRBD1. CDR3 size: 16 residues. The V gene's germline CDR1 is SGHTA and CDR2 FQGNSA. V was pared by 3 bases and J by 5 bases, with 13 bases of the junction left unmatched. DNA for the CDR3: TGTGCCAGCAGCTTTGAGTCCGTGAGGGGGCGACACGAGCAGTACTTC. It yields the protein CASSFESVRGRHEQYF.

The chain links TRBV6-5 to TRBJ1-1, with D possibly matching TRBD1 (6 bases). Germline V CDR1 and CDR2: MNHEY, SVGAGI. This CDR3 is 14 amino acids long. Trimming shortened V by 9 bases and J by 3 bases, and 17 bases separated the two germline ends. The CDR3 DNA reads as TGTGCCAGTAAACCAGGGGATTGGTACACTGAAGCTTTCTTT. Its translation is CASKPGDWYTEAFF.

This sequence joins TRBV6-4 and TRBJ1-4, with 8 bases identical to TRBD1. This CDR3 has 13 residues. Germline V gives CDR1 MRHNA, CDR2 SNTAGT. Trimming at V came to 5 bases and at J to 8 bases, leaving 4 bases not matched to a gene. CDR3 in DNA: TGTGCCAGCAGTTTTGACAGGGGAGAAAAACTGTTTTTT. Encoded protein: CASSFDRGEKLFF.

The V gene is TRBV5-4, the J gene TRBJ2-5; TRBD1 matches at 7 bases. The CDR3 extends over 14 amino acids. Germline V gives CDR1 SGHNT, CDR2 YYREEE (reference sequence). After removal of 5 bases from V and 5 bases from J, the junction contained 9 bases not matched to a gene. As DNA, the CDR3 is TGTGCCAGCAGGAAACAGGGGTCGGGTGAGACCCAGTACTTC. It encodes CASRKQGSGETQYF.

The chain is built from TRBV27 and TRBJ1-2; 8 nucleotides line up with TRBD1. Germline V gives CDR1 MNHEY, CDR2 SMNVEV (reference sequence). J was trimmed by 7 bases and V by 5 bases; bases with no gene match: 6. This CDR3 contains 13 residues. CDR3 sequence: CASSARTGSGYTF. Written as DNA, the CDR3 is TGTGCCAGCAGTGCCAGGACAGGGAGTGGCTACACCTTC.

The V gene is TRBV7-2, the J gene TRBJ2-3; 8 positions match TRBD2. Germline values: CDR1 SGHTA, CDR2 FQGNSA. V shed 5 bases, J shed 4 bases, and the junction held 8 bases outside the gene matches. The CDR3 is 15 residues long. CDR3 residues: CASSLQRGRADTQYF. CDR3 DNA sequence: TGTGCCAGCAGCCTCCAGCGGGGGAGGGCAGATACGCAGTATTTT.

The chain joins TRBV19 to TRBJ1-1; 12 bases map to TRBD1. The CDR3 totals 14 residues. Germline V gene data show CDR1 as LNHDA and CDR2 as SQIVND (reference sequence). The J segment lost 5 bases and the V segment lost 7 bases, leaving 5 bases of the junction unmatched. CDR3 nucleotides: TGTGCCAGTACCAGGGACAGGGGGCAGACTGAAGCTTTCTTT. Amino acid sequence: CASTRDRGQTEAFF.

The rearrangement uses TRBV29-1 and TRBJ2-1; 8 bases match TRBD1. CDR3 length equals 14 residues. J lost 5 bases, V lost 8 bases, and 11 bases had no gene match. Germline assignment: CDR1 SQVTM and CDR2 ANQGSEA. The DNA for the CDR3 is TGCAGCACAGGACAGGGAAAAGGAGACAATGAGCAGTTCTTC. Translated: CSTGQGKGDNEQFF.

The chain combines TRBV4-1 with TRBJ1-2, with D unclear. Looked up from germline, CDR1 is MGHRA and CDR2 is YSYEKL. V was shortened by 3 bases and J by 8 bases, with 16 bases between the two germline ends. This CDR3 region has 14 residues. The CDR3 reads CASSHPSKRGGYTF. The CDR3 DNA follows: TGCGCCAGCAGCCACCCCTCGAAGCGGGGAGGCTACACCTTC.

The J gene is TRBJ2-2, the V gene TRBV27; D is unclear. The germline V gene encodes CDR1 MNHEY and CDR2 SMNVEV (reference sequence). V was pared by 6 bases and J by 4 bases, with 3 bases between. CDR3 length equals 11 residues. CDR3 in DNA: TGTGCCAGCAGCCGCACCGGGGAGCTGTTTTTT. Amino acid sequence: CASSRTGELFF.

The chain employs TRBV21-1 and TRBJ1-1; TRBD1, as called in the table, went unchecked against the DNA. TRBV21-1 corresponds to a pseudogene. This CDR3 comprises 18 residues. The CDR3 nucleotides read TGTGCCAGCAGCAAGGGGAGGGGGACAGGGGGCGCGAGGGCTGAAGCTTTCTTT. Translation gives CASSKGRGTGGARAEAFF.

The chain carries TRBV7-6 and TRBJ2-3; D gene uncertain. The CDR3 is 15 amino acids. Germline CDR1 SGHVS, CDR2 FNYEAQ. Trimming took 3 bases from V and 2 from J, leaving 12 bases between them. CDR3 residues: CASSLSDGYTDTQYF. The CDR3 DNA follows: TGTGCCAGCAGCTTGAGCGACGGATACACAGATACGCAGTATTTT.

This clone was seen a few times. The chain joins TRBV5-1 to TRBJ2-1; 14 nucleotides agree with TRBD2. Germline CDR1 SGHRS, CDR2 YFSETQ. Trimming took 5 bases from V and 8 from J; bases not matched to a gene: 9. The CDR3 consists of 16 residues. The DNA for the CDR3 is TGCGCCAGCAGGAGACTAGCGGGGGGGTCGTCGGATGAGCAGTTCTTC. Translating it yields CASRRLAGGSSDEQFF.

V and J are TRBV2 and TRBJ1-1; D remains unclear. Between the trimmed V and J ends, which lost 4 bases and 7 bases, there was a span of 13 bases. This CDR3 comprises 13 residues. Germline V CDR1 and CDR2: SNHLY, FYNNEI. The DNA for the CDR3 is TGTGCCAGCAGTGTGGAATTCCGGAGTGAAGCTTTCTTT. Its translation is CASSVEFRSEAFF.

In its sample, this clone was seen a few times. The gene calls are TRBV4-2 and TRBJ2-3, with 9 positions matching TRBD2. The V and J ends lost 0 bases and 5 bases, in that order; junction bases with no gene match: 12. The length of the CDR3 is 18 residues. CDR1 and CDR2 from the germline V gene are LGHNA and YNFKEQ. CDR3 nucleotides: TGTGCCAGCAGCCAAGATCTCCGGGGGCGGGGGGGCCTAGATACGCAGTATTTT. Amino acid sequence: CASSQDLRGRGGLDTQYF.

This clone was counted only a few times. The chain uses TRBV29-1 and TRBJ2-7, with TRBD1 identical over 7 bases. The germline CDR1 and CDR2 sequences are SQVTM and ANQGSEA. The ends lost 5 bases at V and 6 bases at J; junction bases unmatched: 10. This CDR3 has 13 residues. The CDR3 reads CSVRQGSSREQYF. Here the CDR3 DNA reads TGCAGCGTTCGACAGGGTAGTAGTCGCGAGCAGTACTTC.

The chain links TRBV6-5 to TRBJ2-7, with D perhaps matching TRBD2 (7 bases). The CDR3 spans 12 residues. Trimming removed 8 bases from V and 5 bases from J, with 13 bases in between. In germline, CDR1 is MNHEY, CDR2 SVGAGI. The CDR3 DNA sequence: TGTGCCAGCCGGAGGGGGGGGAACGAGCAGTACTTC. Its translation is CASRRGGNEQYF.

The chain has TRBV6-5 and TRBJ1-2; D may be TRBD1 (5 bases). Germline lookup yields CDR1 MNHEY and CDR2 SVGAGI. The V end lost 2 bases, the J end lost 5 bases, and 12 bases lay between the germline ends. The CDR3 extends over 14 amino acids. CDR3 nucleotide sequence: TGTGCCAGCAGTTACGCCAGGGAGGGGTATGGCTACACCTTC. Residues: CASSYAREGYGYTF.

This chain connects TRBV7-3 to TRBJ2-3; TRBD1 matches at 10 bases. CDR1 SGHTA and CDR2 FQGTGA come from the germline V gene. The CDR3 length is 13 residues. Trimming cost V 9 bases and J 6 bases; bases outside gene matches: 6. The CDR3 spells CARAGTGDDTQYF. DNA of the CDR3: TGTGCCAGGGCCGGGACAGGGGACGATACGCAGTATTTT.

This clone was observed a few times. The gene calls are TRBV7-3 and TRBJ2-5; 11 nucleotides match TRBD2. This CDR3 comprises 16 residues. Unmatched junction bases numbered 8, after V lost 2 bases and J lost 6 bases. The germline CDR1 and CDR2 sequences are SGHTA and FQGTGA. CDR3 residues: CASSLASLAGGQTQYF. CDR3 nucleotide sequence: TGTGCCAGCAGCTTAGCGAGCCTAGCGGGAGGTCAGACCCAGTACTTC.